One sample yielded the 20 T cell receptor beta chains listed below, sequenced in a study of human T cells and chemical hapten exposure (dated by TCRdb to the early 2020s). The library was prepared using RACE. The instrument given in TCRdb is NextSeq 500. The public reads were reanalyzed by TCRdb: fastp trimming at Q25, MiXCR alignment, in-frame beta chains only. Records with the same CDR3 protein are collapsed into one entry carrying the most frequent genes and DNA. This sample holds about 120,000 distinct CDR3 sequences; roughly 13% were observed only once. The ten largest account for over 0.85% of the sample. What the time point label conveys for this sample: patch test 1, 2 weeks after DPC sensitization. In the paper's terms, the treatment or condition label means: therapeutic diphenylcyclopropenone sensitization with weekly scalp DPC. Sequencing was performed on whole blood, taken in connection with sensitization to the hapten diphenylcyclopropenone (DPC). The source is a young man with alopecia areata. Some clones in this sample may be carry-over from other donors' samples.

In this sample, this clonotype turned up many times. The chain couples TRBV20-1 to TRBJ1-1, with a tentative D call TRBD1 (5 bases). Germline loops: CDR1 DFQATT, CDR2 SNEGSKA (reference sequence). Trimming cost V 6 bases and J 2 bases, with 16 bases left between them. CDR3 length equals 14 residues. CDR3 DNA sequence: TGCAGTGCCAGCCGCGACAGTCGTAACACTGAAGCTTTCTTT. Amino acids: CSASRDSRNTEAFF.

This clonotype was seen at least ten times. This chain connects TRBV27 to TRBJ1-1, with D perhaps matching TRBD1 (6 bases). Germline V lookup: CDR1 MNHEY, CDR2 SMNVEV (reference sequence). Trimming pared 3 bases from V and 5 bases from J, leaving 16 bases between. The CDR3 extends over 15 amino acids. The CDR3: CASSFLGGAVTEAFF. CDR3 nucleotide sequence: TGTGCCAGCAGTTTTTTGGGGGGCGCGGTAACTGAAGCTTTCTTT.

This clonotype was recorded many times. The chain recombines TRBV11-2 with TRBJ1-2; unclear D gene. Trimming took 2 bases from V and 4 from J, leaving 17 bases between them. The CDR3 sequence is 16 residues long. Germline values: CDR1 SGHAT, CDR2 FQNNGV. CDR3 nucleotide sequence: TGTGCCAGCAGCTTACGACACCCGGCGCTTGGCTATGGCTACACCTTC. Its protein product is CASSLRHPALGYGYTF. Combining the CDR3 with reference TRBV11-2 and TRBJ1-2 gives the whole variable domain EAGVAQSPRYKIIEKRQSVAFWCNPISGHATLYWYQQILGQGPKLLIQFQNNGVVDDSQLPKDRFSAERLKGVDSTLKIQPAKLEDSAVYLCASSLRHPALGYGYTFGSGTRLTVV.

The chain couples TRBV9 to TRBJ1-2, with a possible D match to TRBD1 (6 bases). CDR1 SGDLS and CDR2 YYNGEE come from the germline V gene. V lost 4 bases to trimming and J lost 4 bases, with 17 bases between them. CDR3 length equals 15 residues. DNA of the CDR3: TGTGCCAGCAGCCCCCAAGCACAGGGTGTCTATGGCTACACCTTC. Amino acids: CASSPQAQGVYGYTF.

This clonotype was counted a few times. The CDR3 DNA follows: TGTGCCAGCAGCCGACTAGCGAATGAGCAGTTCTTC. Translated, it gives CASSRLANEQFF. This sequence joins TRBV11-1 and TRBJ2-1, with 8 bases aligning to TRBD2. Per the germline V gene, CDR1 is SGHAT and CDR2 is FQDESV (reference sequence). The V and J ends lost 5 bases and 7 bases, in that order; junction bases with no gene match: 1. The CDR3 extends over 12 amino acids.

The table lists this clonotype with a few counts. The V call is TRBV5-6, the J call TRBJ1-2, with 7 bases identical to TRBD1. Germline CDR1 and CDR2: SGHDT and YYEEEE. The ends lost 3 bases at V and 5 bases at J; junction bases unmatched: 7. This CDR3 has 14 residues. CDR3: CASSWTGPEYGYTF. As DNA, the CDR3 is TGTGCCAGCAGCTGGACAGGCCCAGAGTATGGCTACACCTTC.

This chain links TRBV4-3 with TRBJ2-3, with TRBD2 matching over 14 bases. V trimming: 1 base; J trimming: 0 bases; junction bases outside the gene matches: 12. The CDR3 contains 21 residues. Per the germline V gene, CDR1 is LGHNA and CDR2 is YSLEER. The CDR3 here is CASSQGTGTSGRFTSTDTQYF. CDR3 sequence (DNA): TGCGCCAGCAGCCAAGGGACCGGGACTAGCGGGAGATTTACTAGCACAGATACGCAGTATTTT.

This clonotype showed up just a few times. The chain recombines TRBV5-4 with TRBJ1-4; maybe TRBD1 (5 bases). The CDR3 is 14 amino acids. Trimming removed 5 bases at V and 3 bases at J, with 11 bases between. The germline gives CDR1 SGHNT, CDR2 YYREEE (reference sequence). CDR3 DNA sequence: TGTGCCAGCAGTCGCCGGGACTCTAATGAAAAACTGTTTTTT. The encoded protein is CASSRRDSNEKLFF.

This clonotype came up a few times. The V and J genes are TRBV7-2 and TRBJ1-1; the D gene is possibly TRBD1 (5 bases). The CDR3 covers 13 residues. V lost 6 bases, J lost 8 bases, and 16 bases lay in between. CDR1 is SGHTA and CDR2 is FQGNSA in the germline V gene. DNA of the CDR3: TGTGCCAGCAGTCTCCGAAGGAGGGGAGAAGCTTTCTTT. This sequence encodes CASSLRRRGEAFF.

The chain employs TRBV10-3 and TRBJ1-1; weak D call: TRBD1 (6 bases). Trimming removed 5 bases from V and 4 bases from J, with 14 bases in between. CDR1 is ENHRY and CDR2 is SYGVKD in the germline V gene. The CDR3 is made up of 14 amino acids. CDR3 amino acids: CAISNGQGSTEAFF. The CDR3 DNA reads TGTGCCATCAGTAATGGGCAGGGGTCCACTGAAGCTTTCTTT.

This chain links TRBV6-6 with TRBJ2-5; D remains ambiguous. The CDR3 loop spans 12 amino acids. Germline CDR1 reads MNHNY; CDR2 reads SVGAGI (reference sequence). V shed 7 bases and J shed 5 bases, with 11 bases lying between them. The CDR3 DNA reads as TGTGCCAGCAAAGAGGCCGGCGAGACCCAGTACTTC. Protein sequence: CASKEAGETQYF.

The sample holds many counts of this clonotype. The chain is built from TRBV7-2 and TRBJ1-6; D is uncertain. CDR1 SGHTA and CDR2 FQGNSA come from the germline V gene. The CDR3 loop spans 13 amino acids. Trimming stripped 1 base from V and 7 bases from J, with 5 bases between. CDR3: CASSLDANSPLHF. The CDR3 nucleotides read TGTGCCAGCAGCTTAGATGCGAATTCACCCCTCCACTTT. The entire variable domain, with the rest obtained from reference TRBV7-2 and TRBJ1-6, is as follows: GAGVSQSPSNKVTEKGKDVELRCDPISGHTALYWYRQSLGQGLEFLIYFQGNSAPDKSGLPSDRFSAERTGGSVSTLTIQRTQQEDSAVYLCASSLDANSPLHFGNGTRLTVT.

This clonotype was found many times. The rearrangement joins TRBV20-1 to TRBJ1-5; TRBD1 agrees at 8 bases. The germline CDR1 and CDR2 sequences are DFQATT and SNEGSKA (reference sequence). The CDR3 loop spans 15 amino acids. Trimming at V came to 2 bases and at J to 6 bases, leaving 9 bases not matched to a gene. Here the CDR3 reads CSARQGAPDGQPQHF. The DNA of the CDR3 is TGCAGTGCTAGACAGGGGGCGCCTGACGGTCAGCCCCAGCATTTT.

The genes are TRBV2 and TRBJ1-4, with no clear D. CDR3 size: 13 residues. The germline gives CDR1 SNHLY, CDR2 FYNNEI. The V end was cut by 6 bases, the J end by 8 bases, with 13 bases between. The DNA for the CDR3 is TGTGCCAGCAGCGCCTTGCCCCCGGAAAAACTGTTTTTT. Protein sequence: CASSALPPEKLFF.

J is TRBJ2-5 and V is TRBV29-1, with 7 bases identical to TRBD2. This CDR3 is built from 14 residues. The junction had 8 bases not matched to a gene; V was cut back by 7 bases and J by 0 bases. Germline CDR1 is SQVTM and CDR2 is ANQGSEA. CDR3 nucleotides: TGCAGCGCCAGGACCGGGGGGTACCAAGAGACCCAGTACTTC. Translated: CSARTGGYQETQYF.

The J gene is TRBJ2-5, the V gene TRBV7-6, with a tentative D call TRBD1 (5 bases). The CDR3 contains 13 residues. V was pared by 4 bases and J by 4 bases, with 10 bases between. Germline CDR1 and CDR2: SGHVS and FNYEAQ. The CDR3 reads CASSSDGAETQYF. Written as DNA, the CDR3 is TGTGCCAGCAGCTCGGATGGGGCAGAGACCCAGTACTTC. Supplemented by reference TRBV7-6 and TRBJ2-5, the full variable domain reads GAGVSQSPRYKVTKRGQDVALRCDPISGHVSLYWYRQALGQGPEFLTYFNYEAQQDKSGLPNDRFSAERPEGSISTLTIQRTEQRDSAMYRCASSSDGAETQYFGPGTRLLVL.

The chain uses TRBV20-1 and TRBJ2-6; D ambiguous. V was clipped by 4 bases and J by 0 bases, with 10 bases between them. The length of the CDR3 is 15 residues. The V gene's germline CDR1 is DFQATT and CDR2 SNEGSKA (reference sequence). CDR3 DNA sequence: TGCAGTGCTACGCGTACAGCCTCTGGGGCCAACGTCCTGACTTTC. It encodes CSATRTASGANVLTF.

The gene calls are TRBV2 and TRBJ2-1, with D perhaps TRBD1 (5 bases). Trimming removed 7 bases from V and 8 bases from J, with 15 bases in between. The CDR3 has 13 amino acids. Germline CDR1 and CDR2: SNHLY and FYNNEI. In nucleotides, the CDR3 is TGTGCCAGCAAGCAAGAGGCAGGGTATGAGCAGTTCTTC. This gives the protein CASKQEAGYEQFF.

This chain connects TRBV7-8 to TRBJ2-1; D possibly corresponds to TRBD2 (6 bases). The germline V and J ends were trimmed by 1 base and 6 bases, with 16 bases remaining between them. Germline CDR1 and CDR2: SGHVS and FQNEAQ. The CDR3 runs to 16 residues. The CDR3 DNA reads TGTGCCAGCAGCTTAGGCACTGCGGGAATTGTCAATGAGCAGTTCTTC. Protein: CASSLGTAGIVNEQFF.

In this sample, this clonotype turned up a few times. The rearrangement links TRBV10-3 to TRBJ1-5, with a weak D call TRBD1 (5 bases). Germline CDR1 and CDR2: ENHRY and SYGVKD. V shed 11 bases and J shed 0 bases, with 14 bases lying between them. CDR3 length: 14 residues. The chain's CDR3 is CASAAGYSNQPQHF. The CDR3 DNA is TGTGCCTCCGCGGCAGGGTATAGCAATCAGCCCCAGCATTTT.